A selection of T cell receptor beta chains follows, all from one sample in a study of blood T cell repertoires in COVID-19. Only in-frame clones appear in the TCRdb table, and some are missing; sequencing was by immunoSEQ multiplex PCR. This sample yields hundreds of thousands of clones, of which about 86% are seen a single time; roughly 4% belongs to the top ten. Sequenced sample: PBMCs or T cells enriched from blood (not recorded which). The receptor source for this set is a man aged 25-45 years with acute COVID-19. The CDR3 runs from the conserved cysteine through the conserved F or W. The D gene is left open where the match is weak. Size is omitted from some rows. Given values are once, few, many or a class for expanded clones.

CDR3 protein: CASRAGPAGGYTF
CDR3 DNA: TGTGCCAGTAGGGCTGGTCCCGCGGGGGGCTACACCTTC
clone size: .
D gene: .
J gene: TRBJ1-2
V gene: TRBV19

CDR3 protein: CASSLGETEAFF
CDR3 DNA: TGTGCCAGCAGCCTCGGGGAGACTGAAGCTTTCTTT
clone size: once
D gene: .
J gene: TRBJ1-1
V gene: TRBV7-9

CDR3 protein: CASSWASQGTEQFF
CDR3 DNA: TGCGCCAGCAGCTGGGCGTCGCAGGGGACTGAGCAGTTCTTC
clone size: .
D gene: .
J gene: TRBJ2-1
V gene: TRBV5-1

CDR3 protein: CASSTPFGGNTEAFF
CDR3 DNA: TGTGCCAGCAGCACACCCTTCGGGGGTAACACTGAAGCTTTCTTT
clone size: .
D gene: .
J gene: TRBJ1-1
V gene: TRBV11-2

CDR3 protein: CASMPRSRELFF
CDR3 DNA: TGTGCCAGCATGCCCCGGTCCCGGGAGCTGTTTTTT
clone size: once
D gene: .
J gene: TRBJ2-2
V gene: TRBV6-5

CDR3 protein: CASRVPGADTQYF
CDR3 DNA: TGTGCCAGCAGGGTTCCGGGGGCAGATACGCAGTATTTT
clone size: .
D gene: .
J gene: TRBJ2-3
V gene: TRBV6-5

CDR3 protein: CASWRGGNQPQHF
CDR3 DNA: TGTGCCAGCTGGCGGGGAGGCAATCAGCCCCAGCATTTT
clone size: .
D gene: .
J gene: TRBJ1-5
V gene: TRBV2

CDR3 protein: CASSADSYSPLHF
CDR3 DNA: TGTGCCAGCAGCGCGGACAGTTATTCACCCCTCCACTTT
clone size: .
D gene: .
J gene: TRBJ1-6
V gene: TRBV9

CDR3 protein: CASSSPGSIEAFF
CDR3 DNA: TGTGCCAGCAGTAGTCCGGGATCAATTGAAGCTTTCTTT
clone size: few
D gene: .
J gene: TRBJ1-1
V gene: TRBV6-5

CDR3 protein: CASSLDSYNSPLHF
CDR3 DNA: TGCGCCAGCAGCTTGGACAGTTATAATTCACCCCTCCACTTT
clone size: .
D gene: .
J gene: TRBJ1-6
V gene: TRBV5-1

CDR3 protein: CASSRLASYNEQFF
CDR3 DNA: TGTGCCAGTAGTAGACTGGCGTCCTACAATGAGCAGTTCTTC
clone size: few
D gene: .
J gene: TRBJ2-1
V gene: TRBV19

CDR3 protein: CAWGSGSGVEQFF
CDR3 DNA: TGTGCCTGGGGTAGCGGGAGTGGCGTTGAGCAGTTCTTC
clone size: once
D gene: TRBD2
J gene: TRBJ2-1
V gene: TRBV30

CDR3 protein: CASSFRTEAFF
CDR3 DNA: TGTGCCAGCAGCTTTCGGACTGAAGCTTTCTTT
clone size: .
D gene: .
J gene: TRBJ1-1
V gene: TRBV11-3

CDR3 protein: CATETGGLTEAFF
CDR3 DNA: TGTGCCACCGAGACAGGGGGCTTGACTGAAGCTTTCTTT
clone size: .
D gene: TRBD1
J gene: TRBJ1-1
V gene: TRBV19

CDR3 protein: CASSHPGQGNTEAFF
CDR3 DNA: TGCGCCAGCAGTCACCCGGGACAGGGGAACACTGAAGCTTTCTTT
clone size: few
D gene: TRBD1
J gene: TRBJ1-1
V gene: TRBV23-1

CDR3 protein: CASSPRRLAGGSSYNEQFF
CDR3 DNA: TGTGCCAGCTCACCACGGCGACTAGCGGGGGGAAGCTCCTACAATGAGCAGTTCTTC
clone size: once
D gene: TRBD2
J gene: TRBJ2-1
V gene: TRBV18

CDR3 protein: CASSPTGGGGSVYNEQFF
CDR3 DNA: TGTGCCAGCAGCCCGACTGGAGGGGGCGGCTCCGTCTACAATGAGCAGTTCTTC
clone size: .
D gene: .
J gene: TRBJ2-1
V gene: TRBV3-1/TRBV3-2

CDR3 protein: CASSLEASGRHEQFF
CDR3 DNA: TGTGCCAGCAGCTTAGAGGCTAGCGGGAGACATGAGCAGTTCTTC
clone size: .
D gene: TRBD2
J gene: TRBJ2-1
V gene: TRBV7-2

CDR3 protein: CASTIRGDTNSPLHF
CDR3 DNA: TGCGCCAGCACCATCAGGGGGGACACTAATTCACCCCTCCACTTT
clone size: .
D gene: TRBD1
J gene: TRBJ1-6
V gene: TRBV10-2

CDR3 protein: CASSATGHNNYGYTF
CDR3 DNA: TGTGCCAGCAGCGCAACGGGACACAATAACTATGGCTACACCTTC
clone size: .
D gene: .
J gene: TRBJ1-2
V gene: TRBV9

CDR3 protein: CASSQALAGVDEQFF
CDR3 DNA: TGTGCCAGCAGCCAAGCTCTAGCGGGAGTGGACGAGCAGTTCTTC
clone size: once
D gene: TRBD2
J gene: TRBJ2-1
V gene: TRBV3-1/TRBV3-2

CDR3 protein: CASSYGRGRVDTEAFF
CDR3 DNA: TGTGCCAGCAGTTACGGCAGGGGGCGCGTGGACACTGAAGCTTTCTTT
clone size: .
D gene: TRBD1
J gene: TRBJ1-1
V gene: TRBV6-2/TRBV6-3

CDR3 protein: CASSYGRGLYGEAFF
CDR3 DNA: TGTGCCAGCAGTTACGGTAGGGGGCTGTATGGTGAAGCTTTCTTT
clone size: .
D gene: TRBD1
J gene: TRBJ1-1
V gene: TRBV6-5

CDR3 protein: CASSPLGSGNFNEQFF
CDR3 DNA: TGTGCCAGCTCACCTTTGGGTAGCGGGAATTTCAATGAGCAGTTCTTC
clone size: .
D gene: TRBD2
J gene: TRBJ2-1
V gene: TRBV18

CDR3 protein: CASSLDRSNTEAFF
CDR3 DNA: TGTGCCAGCAGCTTAGACAGATCGAACACTGAAGCTTTCTTT
clone size: many
D gene: .
J gene: TRBJ1-1
V gene: TRBV11-3

CDR3 protein: CASSQDDQPQHF
CDR3 DNA: TGTGCCAGCAGCCAAGACGATCAGCCCCAGCATTTT
clone size: .
D gene: .
J gene: TRBJ1-5
V gene: TRBV4-2

CDR3 protein: CASSWGRGLANEKLFF
CDR3 DNA: TGTGCCAGCAGCTGGGGCAGGGGGCTGGCTAATGAAAAACTGTTTTTT
clone size: .
D gene: TRBD1
J gene: TRBJ1-4
V gene: TRBV27

CDR3 protein: CASSSSHRTGELFF
CDR3 DNA: TGTGCCAGCAGCTCCTCCCACAGAACCGGGGAGCTGTTTTTT
clone size: .
D gene: .
J gene: TRBJ2-2
V gene: TRBV11-2

CDR3 protein: CASRWTEGDGNTQYF
CDR3 DNA: TGTGCCAGCCGCTGGACGGAGGGCGATGGGAATACGCAGTATTTT
clone size: .
D gene: .
J gene: TRBJ2-3
V gene: TRBV5-5

CDR3 protein: CASSPSPGQDAPQPQHF
CDR3 DNA: TGTGCCAGCAGTCCATCCCCGGGACAGGATGCTCCTCAGCCCCAGCATTTT
clone size: once
D gene: TRBD1
J gene: TRBJ1-5
V gene: TRBV6-6

CDR3 protein: CASSGGLPGGSLHF
CDR3 DNA: TGCGCCAGCAGCGGGGGACTCCCGGGGGGGTCCCTCCACTTT
clone size: .
D gene: .
J gene: TRBJ1-6
V gene: TRBV5-1

CDR3 protein: CASSMGSGGTLNIQYF
CDR3 DNA: TGTGCCAGTAGTATGGGTAGCGGGGGGACCCTAAACATTCAGTACTTC
clone size: .
D gene: TRBD2
J gene: TRBJ2-4
V gene: TRBV19

CDR3 protein: CASSQDRRLERATFTGELFF
CDR3 DNA: TGTGCCAGCAGCCAAGATCGGCGTTTGGAGAGAGCGACTTTCACCGGGGAGCTGTTTTTT
clone size: .
D gene: .
J gene: TRBJ2-2
V gene: TRBV14

CDR3 protein: CASSLTGTGPQNIQYF
CDR3 DNA: TGTGCCAGCAGCTTAACCGGGACAGGGCCCCAAAACATTCAGTACTTC
clone size: once
D gene: TRBD1
J gene: TRBJ2-4
V gene: TRBV9

CDR3 protein: CASSPRLSGETQYF
CDR3 DNA: TGTGCCAGCAGCCCTAGGCTTAGCGGTGAGACCCAGTACTTC
clone size: .
D gene: .
J gene: TRBJ2-5
V gene: TRBV11-2

CDR3 protein: CASSSYTGTGHGYTF
CDR3 DNA: TGTGCCAGCAGCTCCTATACCGGGACAGGGCATGGCTACACCTTC
clone size: .
D gene: TRBD1
J gene: TRBJ1-2
V gene: TRBV5-4

CDR3 protein: CASSPGTGGGYGYTF
CDR3 DNA: TGTGCCAGCAGCCCAGGGACAGGGGGCGGCTATGGCTACACCTTC
clone size: .
D gene: TRBD1
J gene: TRBJ1-2
V gene: TRBV7-2

CDR3 protein: CASSLVAGGSLAGNNEQFF
CDR3 DNA: TGTGCCAGCAGCTTGGTGGCAGGGGGGTCTCTAGCGGGGAACAATGAGCAGTTCTTC
clone size: .
D gene: TRBD2
J gene: TRBJ2-1
V gene: TRBV5-1

CDR3 protein: CASSPRRQGLNEQFF
CDR3 DNA: TGTGCCAGCAGTCCGAGGAGACAGGGTTTAAATGAGCAGTTCTTC
clone size: .
D gene: TRBD1
J gene: TRBJ2-1
V gene: TRBV27

CDR3 protein: CASSSDRGNTIYF
CDR3 DNA: TGTGCCAGCAGCTCGGACAGAGGAAACACCATATATTTT
clone size: .
D gene: .
J gene: TRBJ1-3
V gene: TRBV7-2

CDR3 protein: CASSLGQGGPDTQYF
CDR3 DNA: TGCGCCAGCAGCTTGGGACAGGGGGGCCCAGATACGCAGTATTTT
clone size: .
D gene: TRBD1
J gene: TRBJ2-3
V gene: TRBV5-1

CDR3 protein: CSASPGLAGGNEQFF
CDR3 DNA: TGCAGTGCTAGTCCCGGACTAGCGGGGGGCAATGAGCAGTTCTTC
clone size: .
D gene: TRBD2
J gene: TRBJ2-1
V gene: TRBV20-1

CDR3 protein: CASSQGLVFGDVDTDTQYF
CDR3 DNA: TGCGCCAGCAGCCAAGGGTTGGTGTTTGGAGACGTAGACACAGATACGCAGTATTTT
clone size: .
D gene: .
J gene: TRBJ2-3
V gene: TRBV4-3

CDR3 protein: CASSQQTVTDTQYF
CDR3 DNA: TGTGCCAGCAGTCAACAGACAGTCACAGATACGCAGTATTTT
clone size: once
D gene: .
J gene: TRBJ2-3
V gene: TRBV2

CDR3 protein: CASSQAARSSGANVLTF
CDR3 DNA: TGCGCCAGCAGTCAGGCAGCCCGTTCCTCTGGGGCCAACGTCCTGACTTTC
clone size: .
D gene: .
J gene: TRBJ2-6
V gene: TRBV5-1

CDR3 protein: CASSQTPGTSARETQYF
CDR3 DNA: TGCGCCAGCAGCCAAACCCCCGGGACTAGCGCAAGAGAGACCCAGTACTTC
clone size: .
D gene: TRBD2
J gene: TRBJ2-5
V gene: TRBV4-3

CDR3 protein: CASSSYTAEKLFF
CDR3 DNA: TGTGCCAGCAGTTCCTATACCGCTGAAAAACTGTTTTTT
clone size: .
D gene: .
J gene: TRBJ1-4
V gene: TRBV6-5

CDR3 protein: CASSSPVTSNNEQFF
CDR3 DNA: TGTGCCAGCAGCTCTCCCGTGACTAGCAACAATGAGCAGTTCTTC
clone size: .
D gene: TRBD2
J gene: TRBJ2-1
V gene: TRBV5-4

CDR3 protein: CASSPGQGNNEKLFF
CDR3 DNA: TGTGCCAGCAGCCCCGGACAGGGCAATAATGAAAAACTGTTTTTT
clone size: .
D gene: TRBD1
J gene: TRBJ1-4
V gene: TRBV7-9

CDR3 protein: CASSLVFGQGARFF
CDR3 DNA: .
clone size: .
D gene: .
J gene: TRBJ2-1
V gene: TRBV7-2

CDR3 protein: CASRSFTDTQYF
CDR3 DNA: TGTGCCAGCAGAAGCTTCACAGATACGCAGTATTTT
clone size: once
D gene: .
J gene: TRBJ2-3
V gene: TRBV28